The 4 T cell receptor beta chains below come from one sample, sequenced in a study of T-cell memory formation after mild COVID-19. TCRdb used MiXCR to reprocess the 5' RACE reads, holding one entry per CDR3 protein. This table has 250,000 to 300,000 distinct CDR3 sequences, around 15% appearing once. Sequenced: PBMCs or a T cell subset sorted from them (not recorded which). These receptors all stem from a man between 18 and 29 years old who had mild COVID-19 (a few samples of this study predate the infection). Cell type and time point are not known.

This clonotype was seen many times. This sequence joins TRBV4-3 and TRBJ1-2; tentative D call: TRBD1 (6 bases). V lost 3 bases and J 3 bases, leaving 11 bases between the germline ends. CDR3 length: 14 amino acids. The germline V gene encodes CDR1 LGHNA and CDR2 YSLEER. CDR3 in DNA: TGCGCCAGCAGCCACGAACAGGGCTACTATGGCTACACCTTC. Translated: CASSHEQGYYGYTF.

This clonotype was observed a handful of times. The chain carries TRBV29-1 and TRBJ2-5; 8 bases match TRBD1. The V segment lost 6 bases and the J segment 6 bases; nucleotides outside the gene matches: 6. Looked up from germline, CDR1 is SQVTM and CDR2 is ANQGSEA. CDR3 length equals 12 residues. CDR3 DNA: TGCAGCGTGCGACAGGGGTTTCAGACCCAGTACTTC. Translation gives CSVRQGFQTQYF.

This sequence joins TRBV6-1 and TRBJ1-1; possibly TRBD1 for D (5 bases). CDR1 is MNHNS, CDR2 SASEGT, per germline. The ends were cut back, 7 bases at V and 8 bases at J, with 20 bases in the middle. There are 14 residues in the CDR3. The CDR3 region has the DNA TGTGCCAGCACTCTGTCAGGGAGGGTTAAGGAAGCTTTCTTT. Protein sequence: CASTLSGRVKEAFF.

This clonotype appeared a single time. The chain joins TRBV19 to TRBJ1-1; no definite D call. Looked up from germline, CDR1 is LNHDA and CDR2 is SQIVND (reference sequence). The CDR3 covers 11 residues. V was trimmed by 3 bases and J by 6 bases, leaving 5 bases between them. As DNA, the CDR3 is TGTGCCAGTAGTATCGGTGCTGAAGCTTTCTTT. Encoded protein: CASSIGAEAFF.